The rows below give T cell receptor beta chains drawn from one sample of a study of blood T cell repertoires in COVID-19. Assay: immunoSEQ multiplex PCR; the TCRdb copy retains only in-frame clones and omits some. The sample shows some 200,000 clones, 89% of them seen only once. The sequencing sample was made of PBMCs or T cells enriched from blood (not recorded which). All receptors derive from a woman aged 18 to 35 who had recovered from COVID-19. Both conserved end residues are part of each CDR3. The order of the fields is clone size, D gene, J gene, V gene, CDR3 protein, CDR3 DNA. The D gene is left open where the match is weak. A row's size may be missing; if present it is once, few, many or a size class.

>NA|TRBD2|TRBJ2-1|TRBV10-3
CAISESSGGVYNEQFF
TGTGCCATCAGTGAGTCTAGCGGGGGGGTCTACAATGAGCAGTTCTTC
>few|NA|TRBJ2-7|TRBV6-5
CASSYSLGPGYEQYF
TGTGCCAGCAGTTACTCGCTAGGCCCAGGGTACGAGCAGTACTTC
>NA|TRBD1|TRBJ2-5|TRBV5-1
CASSLSGGAETQYF
TGCGCCAGCAGCTTGTCAGGGGGCGCAGAGACCCAGTACTTC
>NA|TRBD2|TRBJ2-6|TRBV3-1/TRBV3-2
CASSRTSGGTSGANVLTF
TGTGCCAGCAGCCGTACTAGCGGGGGGACCTCTGGGGCCAACGTCCTGACTTTC
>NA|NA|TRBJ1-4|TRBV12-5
CASAGQSEKLFF
TGTGCTAGTGCAGGGCAGAGCGAAAAACTGTTTTTT
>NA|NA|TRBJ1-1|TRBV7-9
CANGILGAGNTEAFF
TGTGCCAATGGGATTTTGGGGGCAGGGAACACTGAAGCTTTCTTT
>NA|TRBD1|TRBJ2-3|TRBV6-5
CASKPTGSPDTQYF
TGTGCCAGCAAACCGACAGGGAGCCCAGATACGCAGTATTTT
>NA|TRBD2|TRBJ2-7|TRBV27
CASSRTSASYEQYF
TGTGCCAGCAGTCGGACTAGCGCCTCCTACGAGCAGTACTTC
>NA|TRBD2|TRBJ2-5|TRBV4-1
CASSQRFGEGETQYF
TGCGCCAGCAGCCAGAGATTCGGGGAGGGGGAGACCCAGTACTTC
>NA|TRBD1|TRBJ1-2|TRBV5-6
CASSLVGQGAGYTF
TGTGCCAGCAGCTTGGTGGGACAGGGAGCTGGCTACACCTTC
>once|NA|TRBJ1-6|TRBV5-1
CASRQGLDSPLHF
TGCGCCAGCAGACAGGGTCTCGATTCACCCCTCCACTTT
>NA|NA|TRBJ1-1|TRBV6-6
CASSYSNLGMNTEAFF
TGTGCCAGCAGTTACTCGAATCTGGGCATGAACACTGAAGCTTTCTTT
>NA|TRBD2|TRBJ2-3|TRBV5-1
CASSPYKGGTDTQYF
TGCGCCAGCAGCCCGTACAAGGGAGGGACAGATACGCAGTATTTT
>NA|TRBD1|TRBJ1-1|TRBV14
CASSRRQGRETEAFF
TGTGCCAGCAGCCGCCGACAGGGAAGGGAAACTGAAGCTTTCTTT
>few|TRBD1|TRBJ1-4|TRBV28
CASSPGQGPRWEKLFF
TGTGCCAGCAGTCCGGGACAGGGCCCACGATGGGAAAAACTGTTTTTT
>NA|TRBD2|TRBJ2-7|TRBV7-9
CASSSSGEHLYEQYF
TGTGCCAGCAGCTCTAGCGGGGAACATCTCTACGAGCAGTACTTC
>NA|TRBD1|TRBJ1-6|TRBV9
CASSARGQGNSPLHF
TGTGCCAGCAGCGCCCGTGGACAGGGGAATTCACCCCTCCACTTT
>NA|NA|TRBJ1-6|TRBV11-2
CASSANDRLNSPLHF
TGTGCCAGCAGCGCAAACGACAGGCTTAATTCACCCCTCCACTTT
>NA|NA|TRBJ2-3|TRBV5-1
CASSLTGTLEGDTQYF
TGCGCCAGCAGCTTGACCGGGACACTCGAGGGAGATACGCAGTATTTT
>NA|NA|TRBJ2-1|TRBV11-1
CASSLGWLDEQFF
TGTGCCAGCAGCTTAGGCTGGCTGGATGAGCAGTTCTTC
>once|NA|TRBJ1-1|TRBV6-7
CASPSARVLCTEAFF
TGTGCCAGCCCCTCGGCGAGGGTATTATGCACTGAAGCTTTCTTT
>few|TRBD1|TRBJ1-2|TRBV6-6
CASSRVWSGGALGGYTF
TGTGCCAGCAGTCGTGTGTGGTCAGGGGGCGCGTTAGGTGGCTACACCTTC
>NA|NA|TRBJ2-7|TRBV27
CASSGTGFYEQYF
TGTGCCAGCAGTGGGACTGGATTCTACGAGCAGTACTTC
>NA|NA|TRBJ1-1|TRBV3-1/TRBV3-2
CASRLQGRTEAFF
TGTGCCAGCAGGCTCCAGGGGCGAACTGAAGCTTTCTTT
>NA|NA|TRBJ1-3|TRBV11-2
CASSFQQGTGNTIYF
TGTGCCAGCAGCTTCCAACAGGGAACTGGAAACACCATATATTTT
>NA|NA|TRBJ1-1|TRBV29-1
CSVGTAMNTEAFF
TGCAGCGTTGGAACAGCTATGAACACTGAAGCTTTCTTT
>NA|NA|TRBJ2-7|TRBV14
CASSHGLVYEQYF
TGTGCCAGCAGCCACGGACTCGTCTACGAGCAGTACTTC
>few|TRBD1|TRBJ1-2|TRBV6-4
CASSLEGQSNGYTF
TGTGCCAGCAGTCTCGAGGGACAGTCTAATGGCTACACCTTC
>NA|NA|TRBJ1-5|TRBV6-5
CASRRDNNQPQHF
TGTGCCAGCAGAAGGGACAACAATCAGCCCCAGCATTTT
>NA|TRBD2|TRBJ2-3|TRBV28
CASSESGRGGGDTQYF
TGTGCCAGCAGTGAATCGGGACGGGGCGGGGGAGATACGCAGTATTTT
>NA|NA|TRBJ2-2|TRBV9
CASSVRTHKKRGLFF
TGTGCCAGCAGCGTACGGACCCACAAAAAAAGGGGGCTGTTTTTT
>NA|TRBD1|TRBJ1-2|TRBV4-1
CASSQSGTGDPSETF
TGCGCCAGCAGCCAGTCCGGGACAGGGGACCCCTCGGAGACCTTC
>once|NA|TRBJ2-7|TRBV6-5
CASSTGWPPLEQYF
TGTGCCAGCAGTACAGGGTGGCCTCCCCTTGAGCAGTACTTC
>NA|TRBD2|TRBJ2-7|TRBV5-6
CASRNGPGTSGSPYF
TGTGCCAGCAGAAATGGCCCCGGGACTAGCGGGAGCCCGTACTTC
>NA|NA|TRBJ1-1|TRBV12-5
CASGLVVGQLNTEAFF
TGTGCTAGTGGTTTGGTAGTCGGACAACTGAACACTGAAGCTTTCTTT
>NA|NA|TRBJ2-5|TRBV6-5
CASRILAGQETQYF
TGTGCCAGCAGAATCCTGGCAGGCCAAGAGACCCAGTACTTC
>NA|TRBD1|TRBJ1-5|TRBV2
CASSGRVTGVSQPQHF
TGTGCCAGCAGTGGAAGGGTAACAGGGGTGAGTCAGCCCCAGCATTTT
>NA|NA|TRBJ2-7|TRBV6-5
CASTQAPEGYEQYF
TGTGCCAGCACCCAGGCACCGGAGGGCTACGAGCAGTACTTC
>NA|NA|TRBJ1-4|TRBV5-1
CASSDDSFNEKLFF
TGCGCCAGCAGCGACGACAGTTTTAATGAAAAACTGTTTTTT
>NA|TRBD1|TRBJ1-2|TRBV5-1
CASSSTGGFYGYTF
TGCGCCAGCAGCTCGACAGGGGGCTTCTATGGCTACACCTTC